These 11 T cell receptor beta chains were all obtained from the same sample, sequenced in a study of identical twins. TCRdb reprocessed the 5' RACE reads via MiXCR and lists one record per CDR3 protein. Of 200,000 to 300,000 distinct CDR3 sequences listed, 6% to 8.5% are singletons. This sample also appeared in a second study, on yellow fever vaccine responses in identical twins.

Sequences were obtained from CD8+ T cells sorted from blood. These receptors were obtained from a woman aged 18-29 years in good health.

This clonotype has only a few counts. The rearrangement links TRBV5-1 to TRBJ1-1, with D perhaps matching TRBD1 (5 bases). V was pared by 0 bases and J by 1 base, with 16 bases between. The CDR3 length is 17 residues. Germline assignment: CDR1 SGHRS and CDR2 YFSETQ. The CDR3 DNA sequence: TGCGCCAGCAGCTTGGGGGGCCGGCCTATCGGGAACACTGAAGCTTTCTTT. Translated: CASSLGGRPIGNTEAFF.

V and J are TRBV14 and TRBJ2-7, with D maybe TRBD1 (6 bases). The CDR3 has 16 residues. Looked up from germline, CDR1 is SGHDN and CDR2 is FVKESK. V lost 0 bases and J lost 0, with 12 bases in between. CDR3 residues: CASSQDPRGSSYEQYV. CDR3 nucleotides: TGTGCCAGCAGCCAAGATCCTAGGGGGTCCTCCTACGAGCAGTACGTC.

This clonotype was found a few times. CDR3 bases: TGTGCCAGCAGTTTTAGGCTAGCGGGGGCCAGCTCCTACAATGAGCAGTTCTTC. This gives the protein CASSFRLAGASSYNEQFF. The genes are TRBV12-3 or TRBV12-4 and TRBJ2-1, with 10 bases lining up with TRBD2. The length of the CDR3 is 18 residues. The V gene end was trimmed by 3 bases and the J gene end by 0 bases; junction bases not matched to a gene: 8.

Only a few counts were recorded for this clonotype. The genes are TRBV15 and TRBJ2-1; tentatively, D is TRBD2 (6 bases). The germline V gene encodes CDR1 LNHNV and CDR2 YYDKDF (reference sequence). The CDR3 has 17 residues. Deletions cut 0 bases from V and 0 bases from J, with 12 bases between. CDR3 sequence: CATSRDYREVSYNEQFF. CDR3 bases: TGTGCCACCAGCAGAGATTATAGGGAGGTCTCCTACAATGAGCAGTTCTTC.

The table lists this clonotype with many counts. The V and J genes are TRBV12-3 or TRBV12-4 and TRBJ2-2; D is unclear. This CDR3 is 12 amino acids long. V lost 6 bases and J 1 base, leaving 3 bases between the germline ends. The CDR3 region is CASSLNTGELFF. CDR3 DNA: TGTGCCAGCAGCCTGAACACCGGGGAGCTGTTTTTT.

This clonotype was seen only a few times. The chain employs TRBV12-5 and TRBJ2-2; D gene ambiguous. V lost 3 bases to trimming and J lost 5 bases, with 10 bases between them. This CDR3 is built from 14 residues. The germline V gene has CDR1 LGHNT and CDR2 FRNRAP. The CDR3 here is CASGFQLSTGELFF. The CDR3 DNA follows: TGTGCTAGTGGTTTCCAGCTAAGTACCGGGGAGCTGTTTTTT.

This chain's CDR3 is CASSGRVTISTEAFF. CDR3 DNA: TGTGCCAGCAGCGGCAGGGTAACGATTTCCACTGAAGCTTTCTTT. The chain couples TRBV7-8 to TRBJ1-1; TRBD1 might be the D (5 bases). The CDR3 runs 15 residues. The germline V gene has CDR1 SGHVS and CDR2 FQNEAQ. The germline V and J ends were trimmed by 5 bases and 4 bases, with 17 bases remaining between them.

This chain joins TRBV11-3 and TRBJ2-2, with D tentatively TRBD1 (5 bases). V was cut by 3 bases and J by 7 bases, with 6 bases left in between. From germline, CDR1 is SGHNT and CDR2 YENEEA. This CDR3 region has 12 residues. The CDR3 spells CASSFQGGELFF. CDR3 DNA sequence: TGTGCCAGCAGCTTCCAGGGCGGGGAGCTGTTTTTT.

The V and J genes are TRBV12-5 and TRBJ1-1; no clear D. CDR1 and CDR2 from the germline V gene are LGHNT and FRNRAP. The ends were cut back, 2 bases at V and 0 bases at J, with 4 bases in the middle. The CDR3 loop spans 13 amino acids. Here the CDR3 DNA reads TGTGCTAGTGGTTTGAGTCTGAACACTGAAGCTTTCTTT. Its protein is CASGLSLNTEAFF.

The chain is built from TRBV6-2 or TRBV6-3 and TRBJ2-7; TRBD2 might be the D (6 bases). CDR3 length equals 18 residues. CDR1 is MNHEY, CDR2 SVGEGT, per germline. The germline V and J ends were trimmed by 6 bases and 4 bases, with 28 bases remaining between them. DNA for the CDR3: TGTGCCAGCAGACCATGGGACCTTGCCGGGACTGTCAGGTACGAGCAGTACTTC. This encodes CASRPWDLAGTVRYEQYF.

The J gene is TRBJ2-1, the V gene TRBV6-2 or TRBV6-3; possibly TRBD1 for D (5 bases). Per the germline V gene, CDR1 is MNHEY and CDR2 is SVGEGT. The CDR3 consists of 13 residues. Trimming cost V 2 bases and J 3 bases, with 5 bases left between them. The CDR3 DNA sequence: TGTGCCAGCAGTTACGGACACTACAATGAGCAGTTCTTC. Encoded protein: CASSYGHYNEQFF.